This entry features one T cell receptor beta chain sequence. Germline CDR1 and CDR2: SEHNR and FQNEAQ (reference sequence). V was cut by 5 bases and J by 5 bases, with 9 bases left in between. This CDR3 is 12 amino acids long. Produced via immunoSEQ multiplex PCR; TCRdb's table is partial and in-frame only. Here the sample spans 200,000 to 300,000 clones, roughly 84% being singletons. The source of the sample is a study of blood T cell repertoires in COVID-19. Sequencing was done on a sample of peripheral blood. The chain carries TRBV7-9 and TRBJ1-1, with D possibly being TRBD1 (6 bases). This sequence originates from a middle-aged man who had recovered from COVID-19. CDR3 sequence reads: CASSRTGTEAFF. The CDR3 coding sequence is TGTGCCAGCAGCCGTACAGGGACTGAAGCTTTCTTT.